Listed below are T cell receptor beta chains from one sample, sequenced in a study of shared clonotypes between healthy human individuals. Sequencing was performed with immunoSEQ multiplex PCR; in TCRdb, only in-frame clones are kept and a portion is missing. Here the sample spans some 2,000,000 clones, roughly 94% being singletons. The sample consisted of naive CD8+ T cells sorted from blood. These receptors were taken from a man between 18 and 35 years old in good health. The CDR3 runs from the conserved cysteine through the conserved F or W. D genes are given only for firm matches.

TRBJ2-7 | TRBV5-6 | TRBD1 | TGTGCCAGCAGCTTCCGGGACAGTTACGAGCAGTACTTC | CASSFRDSYEQYF
TRBJ1-2 | TRBV7-9 | - | TGTGCCAGCAGCTTCGAAATGCCCCGGCCCAACTATGGCTACACCTTC | CASSFEMPRPNYGYTF
TRBJ2-1 | TRBV27 | - | TGTGCCAGCAGCCCCTTCCGGGGCTTGGGCAATGAGCAGTTCTTC | CASSPFRGLGNEQFF
TRBJ2-7 | TRBV9 | - | TGTGCCAGCAGCGCCGACATTACGGACCTCGCAGCCCCCTACGAGCAGTACTTC | CASSADITDLAAPYEQYF
TRBJ1-2 | TRBV4-2 | - | TGTGCCAGCAGCCAAGACGACAGCGGACTCTATGGCTACACCTTC | CASSQDDSGLYGYTF
TRBJ2-1 | TRBV4-1 | - | TGCGCCAGCAGCCTATGGGAGGACAGTGAGCAGTTCTTC | CASSLWEDSEQFF
TRBJ1-1 | TRBV6-5 | TRBD1 | TGTGCCAGCAGTTATGGGACAGATATGAACACTGAAGCTTTCTTT | CASSYGTDMNTEAFF
TRBJ1-2 | TRBV9 | - | TGTGCCAGCAGCGTAGGAACAGGGATGAGATATGGCTACACCTTC | CASSVGTGMRYGYTF
TRBJ1-5 | TRBV27 | TRBD1 | TGTGCCAGCAGTCCCCTGACAGGGAATAGCAATCAGCCCCAGCATTTT | CASSPLTGNSNQPQHF
TRBJ1-2 | TRBV28 | TRBD1 | TGTGCCTGCAGGAACTGGACAGGGGGCCTCTTTGGCTACACCTTC | CACRNWTGGLFGYTF
TRBJ2-7 | TRBV10-3 | - | TGTGCCATCAGTGGGTTTACAGAAACTCAATTCTACGAGCAGTACTTC | CAISGFTETQFYEQYF
TRBJ2-7 | TRBV14 | - | TGTGCCAGCAGCCAAGCCCCGGGACTCTTACGCTCCTACGAGCAGTACTTC | CASSQAPGLLRSYEQYF
TRBJ2-7 | TRBV4-3 | TRBD1 | TGCGCCAGCAGCCAAGGCAGGGACAGGTCCTACGAGCAGTACTTC | CASSQGRDRSYEQYF
TRBJ2-7 | TRBV25-1 | - | TGTGCCAGCAGTGAATCGGCAGGGGACTACGAGCAGTACTTC | CASSESAGDYEQYF
TRBJ1-2 | TRBV29-1 | TRBD1 | TGCAGCGTTGGGTGGGAATGGACAGGGGCCTATGGCTACACCTTC | CSVGWEWTGAYGYTF
TRBJ2-2 | TRBV7-9 | TRBD2 | TGTGCCAGCAGCTTAAGCGGGGGACATACGAACACCGGGGAGCTGTTTTTT | CASSLSGGHTNTGELFF